This T cell receptor beta chain came from a study of regulatory T cells in long-lasting Graves disease. The sample's time point: newly diagnosed GD, antithyroid drugs for less than 3 months. Extracted PBMC RNA gave rise to the TCR library. Combining iRepertoire HTBI primers with Arm-PCR of CDR3 regions, the authors built TCR beta libraries. One entry per CDR3 protein results from TCRdb running MiXCR on the multiplex PCR reads. The sample includes approximately 480,000 distinct CDR3 sequences, around 15% of them seen just once. General study results and limits: Graves' patients with persistent disease showed TCR diversity lower than patients newly diagnosed.

This clonotype was seen many times. The antigen is unknown. This sample was also put to use in a study of T cells in Graves' hyperthyroidism and ophthalmopathy. Per that study: Each diagnosis drew on symptoms, thyroxine, TRAb, thyroid ultrasound and orbital computed tomography findings. Blood held most thyroid clonotypes expanded above 0.001 frequency.

This sample comprised peripheral blood mononuclear cells (PBMCs), obtained at new diagnosis, from a patient treated with antithyroid drugs. This TCR derives from a man in his forties with Graves disease.

CDR3 nucleotides: TGCAGTGCTATCGTCCCCATTAGCGGTGGGCAGTACTTC. Translation gives CSAIVPISGGQYF. This chain links TRBV20-1 with TRBJ2-7; possibly TRBD2 for D (6 bases). CDR3 length equals 13 residues. Germline CDR1 and CDR2: DFQATT and SNEGSKA (reference sequence). Trimming cost V 4 bases and J 9 bases, with 19 bases left between them.